The text below deals with one TCR beta chain. The target antigen is unknown. The sample originates from a study of T-cell reconstitution after alpha-beta-depleted transplantation in children. Study-level points and caveats: Once a year had passed after transplant, T-cell counts and diversity came mostly from newly produced T cells.

A library of TCRbeta sequences, prepared with unique molecular identifiers, was generated. One entry per CDR3 protein, called by TCRdb with MiXCR from the PCR reads. Of just over 950,000 distinct CDR3 sequences in the sample, 25% to 30% were seen once. The CDR3 sequence is 16 residues long. The germline V and J ends were trimmed by 3 bases and 2 bases, with 17 bases remaining between them. The chain links TRBV12-3 or TRBV12-4 to TRBJ2-7, with D unclear. The specimen comprised PBMCs, mostly from graft donor cells, sampled 360 days after TCRalphabeta/CD19-depleted stem cell transplant. The sequence was obtained from a boy younger than two who had a stem cell transplant for SCID, so the T cells may come from the graft donor. The CDR3 reads CASSFLRTSRAYEQYF. The DNA of the CDR3 is TGTGCCAGCAGTTTCCTAAGGACGAGCCGCGCCTACGAGCAGTACTTC.